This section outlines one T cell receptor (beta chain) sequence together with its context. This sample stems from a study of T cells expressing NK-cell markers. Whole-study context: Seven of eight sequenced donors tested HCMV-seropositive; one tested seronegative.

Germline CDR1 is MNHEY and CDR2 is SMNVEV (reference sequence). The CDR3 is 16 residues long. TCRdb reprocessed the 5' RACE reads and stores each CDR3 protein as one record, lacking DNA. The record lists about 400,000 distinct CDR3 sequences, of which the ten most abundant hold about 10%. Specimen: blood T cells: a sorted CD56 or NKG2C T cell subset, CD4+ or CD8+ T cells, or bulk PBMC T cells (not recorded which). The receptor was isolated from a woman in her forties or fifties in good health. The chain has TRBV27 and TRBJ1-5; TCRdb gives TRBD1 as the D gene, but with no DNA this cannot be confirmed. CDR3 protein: CASSRWGGGIGQPQHF.